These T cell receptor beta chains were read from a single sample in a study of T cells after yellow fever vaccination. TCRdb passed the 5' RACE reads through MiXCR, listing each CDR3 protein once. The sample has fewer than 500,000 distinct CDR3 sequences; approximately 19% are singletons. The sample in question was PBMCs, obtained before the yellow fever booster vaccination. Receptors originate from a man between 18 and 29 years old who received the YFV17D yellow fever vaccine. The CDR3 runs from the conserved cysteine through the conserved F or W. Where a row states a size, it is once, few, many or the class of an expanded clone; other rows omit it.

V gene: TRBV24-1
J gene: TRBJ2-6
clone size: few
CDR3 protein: CATPTVYRVSGANVLTF

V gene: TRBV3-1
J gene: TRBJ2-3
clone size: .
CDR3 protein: CASSQVVSADTQYF

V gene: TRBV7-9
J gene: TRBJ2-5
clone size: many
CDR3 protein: CASSAGETQYF

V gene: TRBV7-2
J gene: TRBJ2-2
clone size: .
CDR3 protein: CASSTTNTGELFF

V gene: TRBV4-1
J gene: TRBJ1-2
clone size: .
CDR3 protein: CASSPGGGGNYGYTF

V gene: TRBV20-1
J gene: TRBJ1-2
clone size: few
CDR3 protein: CSANAATTNYGYTF

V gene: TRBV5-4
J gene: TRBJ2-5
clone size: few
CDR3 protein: CASSLDGRPATQYF

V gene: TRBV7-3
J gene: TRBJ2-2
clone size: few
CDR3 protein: CASSTTGAGDTGELFF

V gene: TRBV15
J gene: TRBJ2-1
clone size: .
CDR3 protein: CATSRDRSMSSYNEQFF

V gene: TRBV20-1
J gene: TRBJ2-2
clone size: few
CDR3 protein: CSARVSSTGELFF

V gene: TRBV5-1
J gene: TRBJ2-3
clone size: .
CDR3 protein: CASSFRGGLATDTQYF

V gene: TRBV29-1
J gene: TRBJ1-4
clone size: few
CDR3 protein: CRGTGGYEKLFF

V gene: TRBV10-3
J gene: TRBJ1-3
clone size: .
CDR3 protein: CAISGTAQGNTIYF

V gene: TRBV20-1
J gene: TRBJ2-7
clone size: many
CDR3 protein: CSARDRFTYEQYF

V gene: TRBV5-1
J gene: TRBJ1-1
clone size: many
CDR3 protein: CASSKETGTNTEAFF

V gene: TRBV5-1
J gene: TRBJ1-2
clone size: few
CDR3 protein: CASSLSGGADGYTF

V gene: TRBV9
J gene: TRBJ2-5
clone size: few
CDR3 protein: CASSVEGTSGETQYF